Below are 29 T cell receptor beta chains sequenced from a single sample in a study of OX40 agonist ivuxolimab in advanced cancers. The repertoire was sequenced with immunoSEQ multiplex PCR; TCRdb's copy has only in-frame clones and lacks some. In the table there are 92,000 or so clones, under 85% of which are singletons. The sample consisted of CD4+ or CD8+ T cells sorted from blood, taken in a trial of the OX40 agonist ivuxolimab. The receptors originated from an adult with an advanced solid tumor such as melanoma, head and neck, liver or kidney cancer.

V usage is TRBV6-1 and J usage is TRBJ1-1, with a possible D match to TRBD1 (6 bases). The V and J ends lost 8 bases and 1 base respectively, with 11 bases between them. CDR1 is MNHNS and CDR2 is SASEGT in the germline V gene. This CDR3 region has 13 residues. Here the CDR3 reads CASQPGQNTEAFF. The CDR3 nucleotides read TGTGCCAGCCAACCGGGACAGAACACTGAAGCTTTCTTT.

This clone came up a few times. The chain combines TRBV4-2 with TRBJ1-5, with a tentative D call TRBD1 (6 bases). Germline CDR1 reads LGHNA; CDR2 reads YNFKEQ. The CDR3 length is 14 residues. Trimming left V 1 base short and J 6 bases short, with 10 bases between. The CDR3 bases are TGTGCCAGCAGCCAAGCGAACAGGGTTCAGCCCCAGCATTTT. It is translated as CASSQANRVQPQHF.

In its sample, this clone was seen once. V is TRBV7-9 and J is TRBJ2-2; 8 bases agree with TRBD2. V shed 5 bases and J 0 bases; nucleotides not matched to a gene: 5. Germline V gene lookup returns CDR1 SEHNR and CDR2 FQNEAQ (reference sequence). CDR3 length equals 16 residues. The DNA of the CDR3 is TGTGCCAGCAGCCGGATAGCGGGGTCGAACACCGGGGAGCTGTTTTTT. This translates into CASSRIAGSNTGELFF.

The sample holds a few counts of this clone. V gene TRBV29-1 combines with J gene TRBJ2-7; 14 positions match TRBD2. Germline values: CDR1 SQVTM, CDR2 ANQGSEA. The trim removed 4 bases at V and 4 bases at J, leaving 12 bases unmatched. This CDR3 is built from 17 residues. CDR3 in DNA: TGCAGCGTTGTTTGGTCCGAGGGACTAGCGGGGGTTTACGAGCAGTACTTC. Protein sequence: CSVVWSEGLAGVYEQYF.

This clone has more than one count but fewer than ten. In the same sample, other DNA sequences code for this CDR3. This chain joins TRBV12-5 and TRBJ1-1; the D is unclear. The V and J ends lost 8 bases and 1 base respectively, with 8 bases between them. Germline CDR1 is LGHNT and CDR2 is FRNRAP. The CDR3 loop spans 12 amino acids. The chain's CDR3 is CASRLSNTEAFF. CDR3 in DNA: TGTGCTAGTAGGTTATCGAACACTGAAGCTTTCTTT.

V is TRBV7-2 and J is TRBJ2-7, with D possibly TRBD2 on 6 matching bases. The CDR3 extends over 14 amino acids. CDR1 and CDR2 from the germline V gene are SGHTA and FQGNSA. V was cut by 5 bases and J by 1 base, with 12 bases left in between. CDR3 DNA: TGTGCCAGCAGCCAAGCGGGTGTTTCCTACGAGCAGTACTTC. Protein: CASSQAGVSYEQYF.

J is TRBJ2-4 and V is TRBV27; TRBD2 agrees at 12 bases. Trimming took 5 bases from V and 7 from J; bases not matched to a gene: 3. The CDR3 totals 14 residues. Germline V CDR1 and CDR2: MNHEY, SMNVEV (reference sequence). Here the CDR3 reads CASSPGTSGNIQYF. The CDR3 DNA reads as TGTGCCAGCAGTCCAGGGACTAGCGGGAACATTCAGTACTTC.

This clone was seen more than once but under ten times. Germline is not matched at one junction end, which may reflect a read error. This chain connects TRBV7-9 to TRBJ2-1; TRBD2 aligns across 9 bases. CDR3 length: 11 amino acids. The germline CDR1 and CDR2 sequences are SEHNR and FQNEAQ (reference sequence). The CDR3 region is CASSIAGERFF. The CDR3 region has the DNA TGTGCCAGCAGCATAGCGGGAGAGCGGTTCTTC.

The rearrangement links TRBV19 to TRBJ1-4; D gene uncertain. The V gene lost 4 bases and the J gene lost 0 bases, with 12 bases spanning the gap. The CDR3 contains 16 residues. Per germline, CDR1 LNHDA and CDR2 SQIVND (reference sequence). For the CDR3, the DNA is TGTGCCAGTAGTACGGCGGCGCTTCCAACTAATGAAAAACTGTTTTTT. Amino acids: CASSTAALPTNEKLFF.

The chain recombines TRBV7-9 with TRBJ1-2, with a weak D call TRBD1 (5 bases). The CDR3 is made up of 17 amino acids. Trimming shortened V by 4 bases and J by 8 bases, and 26 bases separated the two germline ends. Germline loops: CDR1 SEHNR, CDR2 FQNEAQ (reference sequence). CDR3 sequence reads: CASSSLSLGGGASGYTF. The CDR3 DNA follows: TGTGCCAGCAGCTCCTTATCCCTTGGGGGGGGAGCTTCCGGCTACACCTTC. The full variable domain, its missing parts supplied by reference TRBV7-9 and TRBJ1-2, is DTGVSQNPRHKITKRGQNVTFRCDPISEHNRLYWYRQTLGQGPEFLTYFQNEAQLEKSRLLSDRFSAERPKGSFSTLEIQRTEQGDSAMYLCASSSLSLGGGASGYTFGSGTRLTVV.

The chain uses TRBV4-2 and TRBJ2-1; maybe TRBD2 (7 bases). The V and J ends lost 4 bases and 8 bases respectively, with 18 bases between them. Germline V gene data show CDR1 as LGHNA and CDR2 as YNFKEQ. The CDR3 is 15 residues long. CDR3: CASSPPGGPRHEQFF. In nucleotides, the CDR3 is TGTGCCAGCAGCCCCCCGGGGGGCCCCCGCCATGAGCAGTTCTTC.

The chain combines TRBV11-2 with TRBJ1-2, with D maybe TRBD1 (5 bases). Germline V gives CDR1 SGHAT, CDR2 FQNNGV. V was clipped by 2 bases and J by 3 bases, with 10 bases between them. The CDR3 covers 14 residues. The DNA for the CDR3 is TGTGCCAGCAGCTTATACGAAGGGGACTATGGCTACACCTTC. It codes for CASSLYEGDYGYTF.

The chain recombines TRBV25-1 with TRBJ2-7; D is perhaps TRBD2 (5 bases). The CDR3 extends over 13 amino acids. The V end was cut by 2 bases, the J end by 5 bases, with 10 bases between. Germline values: CDR1 MGHDK, CDR2 SYGVNS. The CDR3 nucleotides are TGTGCCAGCAGTGAAAGAGGGTCCAACGAGCAGTACTTC. It codes for CASSERGSNEQYF.

The J gene is TRBJ1-5, the V gene TRBV12-2. TRBV12-2 is recorded as a pseudogene. There are 13 residues in the CDR3. DNA for the CDR3: TGTGCAAGTCGGCCGCTTCGAGGGCAGCCCCAGCATTTT. It codes for CASRPLRGQPQHF.

The chain couples TRBV7-3 to TRBJ2-1, with 10 bases matching TRBD2. V dropped 5 bases and J dropped 0; count of bases not matched to a gene: 13. Germline lookup yields CDR1 SGHTA and CDR2 FQGTGA. There are 19 residues in the CDR3. CDR3: CASSRRVAGGFSSYNEQFF. CDR3 DNA sequence: TGTGCCAGCAGCAGGAGGGTAGCGGGAGGATTTAGCTCCTACAATGAGCAGTTCTTC.

The chain employs TRBV5-1 and TRBJ1-6; the match to TRBD1 covers 8 bases. The V gene's germline CDR1 is SGHRS and CDR2 YFSETQ. This CDR3 has 13 residues. With 7 bases clipped from V and 10 bases from J, the junction kept 7 bases outside the gene matches. The DNA of the CDR3 is TGCGCCAGCGCCGGACAGGGAGGGTCACCCCTCCACTTT. Translating it yields CASAGQGGSPLHF.

The chain joins TRBV5-6 to TRBJ2-3; no definite D call. Between the trimmed V and J ends, which lost 1 base and 4 bases, there was a span of 13 bases. This CDR3 spans 15 amino acids. Germline-derived CDR1 and CDR2 are SGHDT and YYEEEE. As DNA, the CDR3 is TGTGCCAGCAGCTTGCGGCGGATTTATTCAGATACGCAGTATTTT. This codes for CASSLRRIYSDTQYF.

The chain has TRBV18 and TRBJ1-5; D is perhaps TRBD1 (5 bases). Trimming stripped 6 bases from V and 5 bases from J, with 14 bases between. CDR3 length equals 14 residues. Germline V gene data show CDR1 as KGHSH and CDR2 as LQKENI. The CDR3 nucleotides are TGTGCCAGCTCGGGGGTAGGGGACGATCAGCCCCAGCATTTT. Residues: CASSGVGDDQPQHF.

The chain carries TRBV28 and TRBJ2-3; TRBD2 agrees at 9 bases. V lost 6 bases to trimming and J lost 1 base; unmatched junction nucleotides: 5. CDR1 and CDR2 from the germline V gene are MDHEN and SYDVKM. CDR3 length: 15 amino acids. Here the CDR3 reads CASSLRLAGTDTQYF. As DNA, the CDR3 is TGTGCCAGCAGCCTCAGACTAGCGGGCACAGATACGCAGTATTTT.

V and J are TRBV5-4 and TRBJ2-1; TRBD2 agrees at 8 bases. V lost 3 bases and J lost 0; bases outside the gene matches: 5. The length of the CDR3 is 16 residues. CDR1 SGHNT and CDR2 YYREEE come from the germline V gene (reference sequence). CDR3: CASSSTSGSSYNEQFF. CDR3 nucleotides: TGTGCCAGCAGCTCCACTAGCGGAAGCTCCTACAATGAGCAGTTCTTC.

This clone was found a few times. The chain has TRBV7-9 and TRBJ1-2, with TRBD1 as a possible D gene (5 bases). Trimming stripped 4 bases from V and 5 bases from J, with 11 bases between. CDR3 length equals 13 residues. Germline lookup yields CDR1 SEHNR and CDR2 FQNEAQ (reference sequence). CDR3 sequence reads: CASSSGGSYGYTF. The CDR3 bases are TGTGCCAGCAGCTCCGGGGGGTCATATGGCTACACCTTC. Full variable domain (outside the CDR3, taken from reference TRBV7-9 and TRBJ1-2): DTGVSQNPRHKITKRGQNVTFRCDPISEHNRLYWYRQTLGQGPEFLTYFQNEAQLEKSRLLSDRFSAERPKGSFSTLEIQRTEQGDSAMYLCASSSGGSYGYTFGSGTRLTVV.

CDR3 sequence: CASSGRDRVTEAFF. CDR3 nucleotides: TGTGCCAGCAGCGGCCGGGACAGGGTCACTGAAGCTTTCTTT. The chain is built from TRBV9 and TRBJ1-1; 9 nucleotides line up with TRBD1. Unmatched junction bases numbered 4, after V lost 3 bases and J lost 4 bases. Germline CDR1 reads SGDLS; CDR2 reads YYNGEE. CDR3 length: 14 residues.

The chain carries TRBV5-1 and TRBJ1-5; 7 nucleotides align to TRBD1. With V trimmed by 3 bases and J by 5 bases, 8 bases remained unmatched. This CDR3 region has 15 residues. Looked up from germline, CDR1 is SGHRS and CDR2 is YFSETQ. The CDR3 DNA follows: TGCGCCAGCAGCTCTCCGACAGGGAGGTATCAGCCCCAGCATTTT. Amino acid sequence: CASSSPTGRYQPQHF.

V is TRBV29-1 and J is TRBJ1-1, with D tentatively TRBD1 (6 bases). The CDR3 is made up of 12 amino acids. The V end was cut by 0 bases, the J end by 9 bases, with 11 bases between. Germline V gene data show CDR1 as SQVTM and CDR2 as ANQGSEA. The CDR3 DNA reads as TGCAGCGTTGAAGATGGAGGGGGGCAAGCTTTCTTT. It codes for CSVEDGGGQAFF. Using reference TRBV29-1 and TRBJ1-1 for the parts outside the CDR3, the full variable domain is SAVISQKPSRDICQRGTSLTIQCQVDSQVTMMFWYRQQPGQSLTLIATANQGSEATYESGFVIDKFPISRPNLTFSTLTVSNMSPEDSSIYLCSVEDGGGQAFFGQGTRLTVV.

This clone has ten or more counts. This chain links TRBV7-9 with TRBJ2-1, with D tentatively TRBD1 or TRBD2 (6 bases each). This CDR3 spans 14 amino acids. V was shortened by 8 bases and J by 4 bases, with 15 bases between the two germline ends. From germline, CDR1 is SEHNR and CDR2 FQNEAQ (reference sequence). The CDR3 protein is CASGTGAPYNEQFF. In nucleotides, the CDR3 is TGTGCCAGCGGGACGGGGGCCCCATACAATGAGCAGTTCTTC.

This clone occurred a few times. This chain uses TRBV19 with TRBJ2-3; a weak D match, TRBD2 (6 bases). Germline V CDR1 and CDR2: LNHDA, SQIVND (reference sequence). The CDR3 has 14 residues. The V gene lost 7 bases and the J gene lost 1 base, with 12 bases spanning the gap. The CDR3 is CASKEGGGTDTQYF. The DNA for the CDR3 is TGTGCCAGTAAGGAGGGAGGCGGCACAGATACGCAGTATTTT.

The chain carries TRBV4-2 and TRBJ2-5; perhaps TRBD2 as D (6 bases). TRBJ2-7 matches the DNA end more closely, so the J call is doubtful. This CDR3 is 20 amino acids long. CDR1 is LGHNA, CDR2 YNFKEQ, per germline. CDR3 in amino acids: CASSQGRGGLGRTAAYEQYF. Here the CDR3 DNA reads TGTGCCAGCAGCCAAGGACGGGGAGGCTTGGGGCGGACTGCTGCCTACGAGCAGTACTTC.

The rearrangement uses TRBV10-3 and TRBJ1-5; D is uncertain. In germline, CDR1 is ENHRY, CDR2 SYGVKD. The V end lost 3 bases, the J end lost 0 bases, and 9 bases lay between the germline ends. This CDR3 contains 15 residues. CDR3 sequence reads: CAISDSRYSNQPQHF. The CDR3 coding sequence is TGTGCCATCAGTGACAGCAGGTATAGCAATCAGCCCCAGCATTTT.

This rearrangement joins TRBV9 to TRBJ2-3; the D gene could be TRBD1 or TRBD2 (5 bases each). Trimming left V 0 bases short and J 1 base short, with 9 bases between. Germline V gene lookup returns CDR1 SGDLS and CDR2 YYNGEE. This CDR3 is 15 amino acids long. CDR3 protein: CASSVGGVRTDTQYF. For the CDR3, the DNA is TGTGCCAGCAGCGTAGGAGGGGTTCGCACAGATACGCAGTATTTT.